The table lists the clone carrying this T cell receptor (beta chain) with a count of one. Its antigen is unidentified. This sample was taken from a study of T cell repertoires in cytomegalovirus infection. Study summary: The public TCR beta signatures pointed to both CMV infection and matching HLA type.

TCRdb reprocessed the reads via MiXCR and lists one record per CDR3 protein. The sample records some 350,000 distinct CDR3 sequences, about 35% being singletons. The CDR3 totals 15 residues. The germline V gene encodes CDR1 GTSNPN and CDR2 SVGIG (reference sequence). The ends lost 3 bases at V and 9 bases at J; junction bases unmatched: 14. This receptor was obtained from a human donor in good health (CMV status not recorded). Some clones in this sample may be carry-over from other donors' samples. The chain carries TRBV30 and TRBJ2-4; the match to TRBD1 covers 7 bases. The sample consisted of cultured PBMCs, taken from culture after CMV antigen stimulation. The CDR3, as DNA: TGTGCCTGGAGGGGTGGTGGGACAGTGAATGGCATTCAGTACTTC. This codes for CAWRGGGTVNGIQYF.